This passage covers 23 T cell receptor beta chains from one sample sequenced in a study of blood T cell repertoires in COVID-19. Generated by immunoSEQ multiplex PCR, the TCRdb table keeps only in-frame clones and is missing some. The data hold about 150,000 clones, with roughly 90% observed a single time. The sample was peripheral blood. The origin of the receptors is a man aged 60-69 years with acute or convalescent COVID-19.

Here the CDR3 DNA reads TGTGCCAGTGGGACAGGACGGAAAGCTTTCTTT. It yields the protein CASGTGRKAFF. The chain joins TRBV19 to TRBJ1-1, with 8 bases matching TRBD1. The CDR3 is 11 amino acids. Germline trimming cut 8 bases from V and 9 bases from J; bases unmatched to any gene: 5. Germline assignment: CDR1 LNHDA and CDR2 SQIVND (reference sequence).

V gene TRBV4-1 combines with J gene TRBJ1-4, with D possibly matching TRBD1 (6 bases). The length of the CDR3 is 15 residues. V lost 4 bases to trimming and J lost 10 bases, with 19 bases between them. From germline, CDR1 is MGHRA and CDR2 YSYEKL. The CDR3 loop is CASSLPWQGRGKLFF. In DNA form, the CDR3 reads TGCGCCAGCAGCCTCCCATGGCAGGGGAGGGGAAAACTGTTTTTT.

The rearrangement uses TRBV11-2 and TRBJ2-1, with TRBD2 matching over 9 bases. The germline gives CDR1 SGHAT, CDR2 FQNNGV. This CDR3 has 17 residues. J lost 4 bases, V lost 0 bases, and 7 bases had no gene match. The CDR3 DNA follows: TGTGCCAGCAGCTTAGATCGTCAGCGGGGGGTATACAATGAGCAGTTCTTC. This codes for CASSLDRQRGVYNEQFF.

The gene calls are TRBV14 and TRBJ2-3; 11 nucleotides align to TRBD2. The CDR3 covers 16 residues. Trimming cost V 4 bases and J 5 bases; bases outside gene matches: 8. CDR1 is SGHDN, CDR2 FVKESK, per germline. The CDR3 nucleotides read TGTGCCAGCAGCCGACGGACTAGCGGGTTAATAGATACGCAGTATTTT. It specifies CASSRRTSGLIDTQYF.

The rearrangement joins TRBV4-2 to TRBJ1-1; D remains ambiguous. The CDR3 is 13 amino acids. V was shortened by 1 base and J by 7 bases, with 10 bases between the two germline ends. Per the germline V gene, CDR1 is LGHNA and CDR2 is YNFKEQ. This CDR3 is CASSQVSGNEAFF. The CDR3 coding sequence is TGTGCCAGCAGCCAAGTTAGCGGAAATGAAGCTTTCTTT.

The gene calls are TRBV7-9 and TRBJ2-2; TRBD1 matches at 7 bases. The CDR3 runs to 14 residues. Germline CDR1 SEHNR, CDR2 FQNEAQ (reference sequence). With 8 bases clipped from V and 4 bases from J, the junction kept 7 bases outside the gene matches. CDR3 DNA sequence: TGTGCCAGCCAAGACAGGGCTGTCACCGGGGAGCTGTTTTTT. Amino acids: CASQDRAVTGELFF.

V usage is TRBV11-2 and J usage is TRBJ1-2; maybe TRBD1 (6 bases). The V end lost 0 bases, the J end lost 7 bases, and 9 bases lay between the germline ends. Germline V gives CDR1 SGHAT, CDR2 FQNNGV. The CDR3 length is 13 residues. The chain's CDR3 is CASSLEGGSGYTF. In DNA, the CDR3 is TGTGCCAGCAGCTTAGAAGGGGGAAGTGGCTACACCTTC.

V usage is TRBV5-1 and J usage is TRBJ2-7, with 8 bases aligning to TRBD2. This CDR3 spans 14 amino acids. CDR1 and CDR2 (germline): SGHRS, YFSETQ. The V gene end was trimmed by 0 bases and the J gene end by 2 bases; junction bases not matched to a gene: 1. CDR3 region: CASSLAGGPYEQYF. The CDR3 DNA sequence: TGCGCCAGCAGCTTGGCGGGGGGGCCCTACGAGCAGTACTTC.

The chain is built from TRBV27 and TRBJ1-6; 7 nucleotides line up with TRBD1. The V gene end was trimmed by 8 bases and the J gene end by 4 bases; junction bases not matched to a gene: 5. Germline values: CDR1 MNHEY, CDR2 SMNVEV (reference sequence). The CDR3 sequence is 14 residues long. The DNA of the CDR3 is TGTGCCAGCGGAAAGACAGGGTATAATTCACCCCTCCACTTT. This sequence encodes CASGKTGYNSPLHF.

The chain joins TRBV27 to TRBJ2-5, with 7 bases that match TRBD1. Germline V gives CDR1 MNHEY, CDR2 SMNVEV (reference sequence). This CDR3 has 14 amino acids. V dropped 4 bases and J dropped 2; count of bases not matched to a gene: 4. The CDR3 here is CASSSGQAQETQYF. The CDR3 DNA sequence: TGTGCCAGCAGTTCTGGACAGGCACAAGAGACCCAGTACTTC.

This clone was seen a single time. V is TRBV7-8 and J is TRBJ1-5, with 10 bases lining up with TRBD1. CDR1 is SGHVS and CDR2 is FQNEAQ in the germline V gene. This CDR3 spans 18 amino acids. V shed 5 bases and J 1 base; nucleotides not matched to a gene: 11. CDR3 coding DNA: TGTGCCAGCAGCATCGAGACAGGGGGCAGGAGGAGCAATCAGCCCCAGCATTTT. Protein product: CASSIETGGRRSNQPQHF.

V usage is TRBV4-2 and J usage is TRBJ1-3; maybe TRBD1 (6 bases). CDR1 and CDR2 (germline): LGHNA, YNFKEQ. V dropped 1 base and J dropped 4 bases, with 8 bases sitting between them. CDR3 length: 14 amino acids. The DNA of the CDR3 is TGTGCCAGCAGCCAAGGGGGGCTAGGAAACACCATATATTTT. Translated: CASSQGGLGNTIYF.

The rearrangement links TRBV4-1 to TRBJ1-5, with 10 bases lining up with TRBD1. The germline CDR1 and CDR2 sequences are MGHRA and YSYEKL. Losses at the gene ends were 0 bases for V and 6 bases for J; bases not matched to a gene: 8. The CDR3 contains 17 residues. CDR3 nucleotide sequence: TGCGCCAGCAGCCAAGATCCGGGACAGGGGTATTCTCAGCCCCAGCATTTT. It is translated as CASSQDPGQGYSQPQHF.

The V and J genes are TRBV6-2 or TRBV6-3 and TRBJ2-2; 8 nucleotides match TRBD1. Germline assignment: CDR1 MNHEY and CDR2 SVGEGT. This CDR3 has 15 residues. Trimming at V came to 0 bases and at J to 6 bases, leaving 3 bases not matched to a gene. This CDR3 is CASSYSGTGSGELFF. As DNA, the CDR3 is TGTGCCAGCAGTTACTCCGGGACAGGCTCCGGGGAGCTGTTTTTT.

The chain recombines TRBV3-1 (or the pseudogene TRBV3-2) with TRBJ1-1; tentatively, D is TRBD1 (5 bases). CDR1 and CDR2 from the germline V gene are LGHDT and YNNKEL (reference sequence). V was trimmed by 9 bases and J by 8 bases, leaving 13 bases between them. The CDR3 is 11 residues long. CDR3 sequence: CASIASGEAFF. CDR3 DNA: TGTGCCAGTATTGCATCAGGGGAAGCTTTCTTT.

As concerns this clone: A read error may produce the germline difference seen at one junction end. V gene TRBV29-1 combines with J gene TRBJ2-7; perhaps TRBD2 as D (5 bases). CDR3 length: 13 amino acids. In germline, CDR1 is SQVTM, CDR2 ANQGSEA. The DNA of the CDR3 is TGCAGCGTCGAAGATCGGGGAACCTACGAGCAGTACTTC. The encoded protein is CSVEDRGTYEQYF.

The chain links TRBV7-9 to TRBJ1-1; D is unclear. V dropped 1 base and J dropped 3 bases, with 6 bases sitting between them. This CDR3 has 13 residues. Per germline, CDR1 SEHNR and CDR2 FQNEAQ (reference sequence). CDR3 loop: CASSLGEHTEAFF. CDR3 DNA: TGTGCCAGCAGCTTAGGCGAACACACTGAAGCTTTCTTT.

V usage is TRBV7-8 and J usage is TRBJ1-2; 9 bases agree with TRBD1. The CDR3 has 13 residues. The germline V gene has CDR1 SGHVS and CDR2 FQNEAQ. V shed 5 bases, J shed 4 bases, and the junction held 2 bases outside the gene matches. CDR3 DNA sequence: TGTGCCAGCAGCCCGGGACAGGGCTATGGCTACACCTTC. Translated, it gives CASSPGQGYGYTF.

The chain recombines TRBV19 with TRBJ2-7, with D possibly being TRBD1 (6 bases). Trimming took 3 bases from V and 3 from J, leaving 12 bases between them. The CDR3 runs to 14 residues. CDR1 is LNHDA and CDR2 is SQIVND in the germline V gene (reference sequence). DNA for the CDR3: TGTGCCAGTAGTATGAGGCAGGGGTACTACGAGCAGTACTTC. It translates to CASSMRQGYYEQYF.

The sample holds a few counts of this clone. The gene calls are TRBV7-6 and TRBJ2-2, with 8 nucleotides matching TRBD1. Germline V CDR1 and CDR2: SGHVS, FNYEAQ. The CDR3 loop spans 16 amino acids. With V trimmed by 3 bases and J by 5 bases, 8 bases remained unmatched. The CDR3: CASSLQGALGTGELFF. As DNA, the CDR3 is TGTGCCAGCAGCTTGCAGGGGGCGTTGGGTACCGGGGAGCTGTTTTTT. The full variable domain, its missing parts supplied by reference TRBV7-6 and TRBJ2-2, is GAGVSQSPRYKVTKRGQDVALRCDPISGHVSLYWYRQALGQGPEFLTYFNYEAQQDKSGLPNDRFSAERPEGSISTLTIQRTEQRDSAMYRCASSLQGALGTGELFFGEGSRLTVL.

The table lists this clone with a count of one. The chain employs TRBV4-1 and TRBJ1-6, with D unresolved. V lost 1 base, J lost 7 bases, and 5 bases lay in between. Germline loops: CDR1 MGHRA, CDR2 YSYEKL. The CDR3 is made up of 13 amino acids. CDR3: CASSQVTNSPLHF. The CDR3 nucleotides are TGCGCCAGCAGCCAAGTTACAAATTCACCCCTCCACTTT.

The chain employs TRBV6-1 and TRBJ2-3; 10 bases align to TRBD2. Germline loops: CDR1 MNHNS, CDR2 SASEGT. V dropped 3 bases and J dropped 1; count of bases not matched to a gene: 1. CDR3 length: 15 residues. CDR3: CASSDTSGGTDTQYF. The CDR3 DNA sequence: TGTGCCAGCAGTGACACTAGCGGGGGCACAGATACGCAGTATTTT.

This rearrangement joins TRBV6-5 to TRBJ2-3; possible D gene TRBD2, 6 bases. Trimming took 11 bases from V and 5 from J, leaving 14 bases between them. CDR1 and CDR2 (germline): MNHEY, SVGAGI. This CDR3 spans 12 amino acids. The CDR3 here is CASSGGIDTQYF. The CDR3 nucleotides read TGTGCCTCCTCTGGGGGGATAGATACGCAGTATTTT.